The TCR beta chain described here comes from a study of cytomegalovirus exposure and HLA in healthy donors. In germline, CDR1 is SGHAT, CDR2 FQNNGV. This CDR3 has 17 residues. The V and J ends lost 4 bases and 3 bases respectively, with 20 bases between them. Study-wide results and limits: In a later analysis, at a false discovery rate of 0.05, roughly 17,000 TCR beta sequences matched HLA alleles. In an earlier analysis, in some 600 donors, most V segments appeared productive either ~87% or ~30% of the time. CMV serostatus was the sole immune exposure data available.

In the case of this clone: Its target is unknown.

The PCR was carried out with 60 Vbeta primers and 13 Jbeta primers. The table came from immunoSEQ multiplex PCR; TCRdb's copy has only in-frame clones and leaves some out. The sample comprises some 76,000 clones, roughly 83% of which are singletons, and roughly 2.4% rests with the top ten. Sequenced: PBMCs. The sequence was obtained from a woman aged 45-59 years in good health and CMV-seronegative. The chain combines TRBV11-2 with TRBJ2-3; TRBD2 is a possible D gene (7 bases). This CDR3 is CASSSRLGGGRTDTQYF. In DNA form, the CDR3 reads TGTGCCAGCAGCTCCCGGCTAGGGGGGGGTAGGACAGATACGCAGTATTTT.